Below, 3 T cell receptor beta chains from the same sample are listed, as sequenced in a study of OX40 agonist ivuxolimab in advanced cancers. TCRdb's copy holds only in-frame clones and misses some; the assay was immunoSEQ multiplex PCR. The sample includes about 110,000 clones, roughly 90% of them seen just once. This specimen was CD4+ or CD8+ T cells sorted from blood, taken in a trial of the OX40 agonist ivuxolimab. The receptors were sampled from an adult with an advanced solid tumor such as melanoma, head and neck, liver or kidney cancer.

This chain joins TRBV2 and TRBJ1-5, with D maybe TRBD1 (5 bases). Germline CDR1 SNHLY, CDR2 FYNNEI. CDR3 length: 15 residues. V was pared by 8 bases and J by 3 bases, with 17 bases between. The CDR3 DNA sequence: TGTGCCAGCCATCCGGGGACTAGGCCCAATCAGCCCCAGCATTTT. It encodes CASHPGTRPNQPQHF.

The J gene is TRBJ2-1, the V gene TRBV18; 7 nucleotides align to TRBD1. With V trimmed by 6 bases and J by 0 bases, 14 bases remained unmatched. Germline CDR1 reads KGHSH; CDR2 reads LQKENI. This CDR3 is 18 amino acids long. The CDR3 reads CASSPTGIIASSYNEQFF. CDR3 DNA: TGTGCCAGCTCTCCGACAGGGATTATCGCGAGCTCCTACAATGAGCAGTTCTTC.

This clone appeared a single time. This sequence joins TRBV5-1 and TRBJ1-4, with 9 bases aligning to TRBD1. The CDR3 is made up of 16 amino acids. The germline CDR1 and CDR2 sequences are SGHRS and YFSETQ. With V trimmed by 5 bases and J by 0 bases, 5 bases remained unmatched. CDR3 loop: CASRLTGGTTNEKLFF. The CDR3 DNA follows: TGCGCCAGCAGACTAACAGGGGGCACAACTAATGAAAAACTGTTTTTT.